The 9 T cell receptor beta chains given below trace back to one sample, sequenced in a study of cytomegalovirus exposure and HLA in healthy donors. It was with 60 Vbeta and 13 Jbeta primers that the PCR ran. TCRdb's table, derived via immunoSEQ multiplex PCR, lists solely in-frame clones and lacks some. In the table there are approximately 99,000 clones, around 80% of which are singletons. Sequencing input: PBMCs. The receptors derive from a middle-aged man in good health and CMV-seropositive.

In this sample, this clone turned up a few times. CDR3 sequence: CASSTTRTGGKETQYF. The CDR3 nucleotides are TGTGCCAGCAGTACGACGAGGACAGGGGGCAAAGAGACCCAGTACTTC. V is TRBV6-6 and J is TRBJ2-5; 11 bases match TRBD1. Germline V gives CDR1 MNHNY, CDR2 SVGAGI (reference sequence). The CDR3 has 16 amino acids. Trimming cost V 5 bases and J 3 bases; bases outside gene matches: 8.

This clone was found once. This sequence joins TRBV5-4 and TRBJ2-5; D perhaps matches TRBD2 (5 bases). Germline V gene lookup returns CDR1 SGHNT and CDR2 YYREEE (reference sequence). Trimming took off 2 bases at V and 4 bases at J, with 9 bases between the two ends. The CDR3 totals 13 residues. DNA of the CDR3: TGTGCCAGCAGCTTACGCGGAGGAGAGACCCAGTACTTC. Translation gives CASSLRGGETQYF.

The genes are TRBV6-1 and TRBJ1-5; TRBD1 agrees at 8 bases. The V gene end was trimmed by 4 bases and the J gene end by 6 bases; junction bases not matched to a gene: 8. Germline lookup yields CDR1 MNHNS and CDR2 SASEGT. This CDR3 spans 15 amino acids. CDR3 loop: CASSALQGARQPQHF. The DNA for the CDR3 is TGTGCCAGCAGTGCCCTTCAGGGGGCTCGTCAGCCCCAGCATTTT.

CDR3 nucleotide sequence: TGTGCCAGCAGCATCGACAGTTACAATGAGCAGTTCTTC. This sequence encodes CASSIDSYNEQFF. The chain uses TRBV7-2 and TRBJ2-1; possibly TRBD1 for D (5 bases). Germline V gene data show CDR1 as SGHTA and CDR2 as FQGNSA. CDR3 length: 13 residues. V lost 5 bases and J 4 bases, leaving 9 bases between the germline ends.

The chain joins TRBV6-5 to TRBJ2-2; 11 positions agree with TRBD1. The V gene's germline CDR1 is MNHEY and CDR2 SVGAGI. Trimming cost V 5 bases and J 8 bases; bases outside gene matches: 7. This CDR3 has 15 amino acids. CDR3 amino acids: CASSRTGGATGELFF. The CDR3, as DNA: TGTGCCAGCAGTCGGACAGGGGGCGCCACGGGGGAGCTGTTTTTT.

The chain couples TRBV5-1 to TRBJ1-1, with 8 bases aligning to TRBD1. In germline, CDR1 is SGHRS, CDR2 YFSETQ. The CDR3 runs 15 residues. V shed 3 bases and J 7 bases; nucleotides not matched to a gene: 11. CDR3 region: CASSWADRARGEAFF. As DNA, the CDR3 is TGCGCCAGCAGCTGGGCGGACAGGGCGAGGGGTGAAGCTTTCTTT.

The rearrangement uses TRBV9 and TRBJ1-3; TRBD1 matches 8 bases. The CDR3 loop spans 17 amino acids. The V and J ends lost 2 bases and 0 bases, in that order; junction bases with no gene match: 7. CDR1 is SGDLS, CDR2 YYNGEE, per germline. The CDR3 loop reads CASSVETGALSGNTIYF. The CDR3 DNA reads TGTGCCAGCAGCGTCGAGACAGGGGCACTCTCTGGAAACACCATATATTTT. The variable domain in full, completed from reference TRBV9 and TRBJ1-3, reads DSGVTQTPKHLITATGQRVTLRCSPRSGDLSVYWYQQSLDQGLQFLIQYYNGEERAKGNILERFSAQQFPDLHSELNLSSLELGDSALYFCASSVETGALSGNTIYFGEGSWLTVV.

This clone was observed once. The chain is built from TRBV7-9 and TRBJ2-5; TRBD1 matches at 8 bases. V dropped 5 bases and J dropped 0; count of bases not matched to a gene: 11. The germline CDR1 and CDR2 sequences are SEHNR and FQNEAQ (reference sequence). CDR3 length equals 17 residues. The CDR3 protein is CASSTPTTGAYQETQYF. CDR3 in DNA: TGTGCCAGCAGCACCCCAACGACAGGGGCCTACCAAGAGACCCAGTACTTC.

The chain recombines TRBV6-6 with TRBJ2-7; D perhaps matches TRBD1 (5 bases). The CDR3 length is 15 residues. The germline V gene has CDR1 MNHNY and CDR2 SVGAGI (reference sequence). V lost 6 bases and J 0 bases, leaving 15 bases between the germline ends. The CDR3 DNA is TGTGCCAGCAGAGTTCGCTTAGGGGTCTCCTACGAGCAGTACTTC. This translates into CASRVRLGVSYEQYF.